There are a few counts of the clone carrying this TCR beta chain. The antigen remains unidentified. This specimen comes from a study of Graves' ophthalmopathy and Graves' hyperthyroidism. Notes on the study in general: Ophthalmopathy progression cases were predicted by the model with 70.59% sensitivity and approximately 76% specificity.

This CDR3 is 12 amino acids long. Deletions cut 7 bases from V and 6 bases from J, with 14 bases between. The germline CDR1 and CDR2 sequences are SGHRS and YFSETQ. CDR3 regions of TCR beta were amplified from RNA transcripts. A first-round RT-PCR used HTBI primers, followed by a second-round multiplex PCR. One entry per CDR3 protein, called by TCRdb with MiXCR from the multiplex PCR reads. This sample has 500,000 to 800,000 distinct CDR3 sequences; about 41% occur once, and the top ten carry more than 2.5%. Certain patients, namely those with other autoimmune diseases, uncontrolled infections, pregnancy or lactation, were excluded. Diagnoses were established from clinical symptoms, serum thyroxine, TRAb, thyroid ultrasound and orbital computed tomography.

This chain connects TRBV5-1 to TRBJ2-7; possibly TRBD1 for D (5 bases). Sequenced input: peripheral blood. The receptor comes from an adult man with Graves' ophthalmopathy. Written as DNA, the CDR3 is TGCGCCAGCTATGGAGCAGGGCCCGAGCAGTACTTC. Its translation: CASYGAGPEQYF.